This T cell receptor (beta chain) was recorded in a study of blood T cell repertoires in COVID-19 (dated by TCRdb to about 2020). Regarding the study in general: Collaborator samples came from the United States, Italy and Spain and covered acute and convalescent phases of COVID-19. The prospective study material was composed of cDNA or gDNA derived from T cells, B-cell-depleted T cells, or PBMCs. Samples came from the ongoing ImmuneRACE study (first 160 participants) plus 1,254 subjects from 6 global collaborators. Subjects who had been exposed to COVID-19, were actively infected with it, or had recovered from it provided the deeply sampled blood TCRbeta repertoires that made up the dataset. The sample metadata nearly always contained a de-identified subject ID, COVID-19 status, age in years and sex. The repertoires were released in a freely available public database meant as a resource for research on the immune response to SARS-CoV-2. Where HLA class I and class II types were available, the types were taken from metadata supplied by the sample provider, not from assay-based typing. Results and caveats for the whole study, not just this receptor: Clinical and demographic metadata were provided uncurated, with the amount varying by source and participant.

Notes on this clone: What this receptor recognizes is not known. Base-call qualities are not available, and no considerably larger clone is one nucleotide away.

Including the terminal cysteine and phenylalanine, the CDR3 comprises 15 residues. The read is trimmed to its CDR3 DNA, 45 bases read in frame from base 1. At the junction V is shortened by 2 bases and J by 2 bases; bases outside the gene matches: 4. CDR1 and CDR2 are drawn from the germline V gene: SGHDT, YYEEEE. TCRbeta CDR3 regions were amplified from genomic DNA using the immunoSEQ Assay, a bias-controlled multiplex PCR. The authors processed their data as follows. The number of nucleated cells in each sample was estimated by amplification of reference gene primers within the assay. To quantify the absolute abundance of each unique TCRbeta CDR3 rearrangement, sequence reads were collapsed and filtered. For each sample, productive Simpson clonality was calculated as the square root of Simpson's diversity index across productive rearrangements. Entries here come from immuneACCESS through TCRdb and include only in-frame sequences with V and J called. Some clones fail to appear in such tables; in the studies checked, an unresolved V gene covers under half of the shortfall, and the cause of the remainder is unknown. V, J and clone size were drawn from that table, and D and trimming were deduced from the DNA. A total of 120,000 to 150,000 clones appear in this sample, approximately 86% of them only once. The ten largest make up 6.2% of the sample.

Enrolling through a virtual design, the prospective study's participants ranged in age from roughly 18 to 100 years and lived across around 25 United States geographic areas. In the prospective study, cohorts were assigned on the basis of participant-reported clinical history obtained from a screening survey and a study questionnaire. For ImmuneRACE Cohort 3, a participant was defined as recovered based on two consecutive negative NP/OP PCR tests, clearance by a healthcare professional, or resolution of symptoms. In the prospective study, whole blood, serum and a nasopharyngeal or oropharyngeal swab were collected from each participant by mobile phlebotomists. Additional blood draws and questionnaires over an approximately 2-month period could optionally be provided by prospective study participants. Before DNA extraction, prospective study blood samples were shipped either frozen or at room temperature.

The chain is made from TRBV5-6 and TRBJ2-7, with TRBD1 identical over 10 junction bases. This receptor was taken from a woman aged 35 to 49 who had recovered from COVID-19. Sample: PBMCs or T cells enriched from blood (not recorded which). The sequence in DNA is TGTGCCAGCAGCTTTGGGGACAGGGGACCCTACGAGCAGTACTTC. Translated, it gives CASSFGDRGPYEQYF.